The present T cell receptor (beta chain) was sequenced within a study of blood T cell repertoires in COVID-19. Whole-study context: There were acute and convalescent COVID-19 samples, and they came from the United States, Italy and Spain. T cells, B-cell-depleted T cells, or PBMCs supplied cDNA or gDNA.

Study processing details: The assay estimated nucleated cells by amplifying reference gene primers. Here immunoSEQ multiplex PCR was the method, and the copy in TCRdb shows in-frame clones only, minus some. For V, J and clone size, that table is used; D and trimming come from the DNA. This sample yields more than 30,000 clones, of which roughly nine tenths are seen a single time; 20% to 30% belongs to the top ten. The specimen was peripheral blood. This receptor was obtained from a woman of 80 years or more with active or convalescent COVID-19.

CDR3 region: CASRRGGNMNTEAFF. In nucleotides, the CDR3 is TGTGCCAGCAGGCGGGGGGGCAACATGAACACTGAAGCTTTCTTT. The V gene is TRBV6-5, the J gene TRBJ1-1; D is possibly TRBD1 (6 bases). CDR1 is MNHEY, CDR2 SVGAGI, per germline. With 6 bases removed from V and 0 bases from J, the gap between germline ends came to 14 bases. The CDR3 extends over 15 amino acids.